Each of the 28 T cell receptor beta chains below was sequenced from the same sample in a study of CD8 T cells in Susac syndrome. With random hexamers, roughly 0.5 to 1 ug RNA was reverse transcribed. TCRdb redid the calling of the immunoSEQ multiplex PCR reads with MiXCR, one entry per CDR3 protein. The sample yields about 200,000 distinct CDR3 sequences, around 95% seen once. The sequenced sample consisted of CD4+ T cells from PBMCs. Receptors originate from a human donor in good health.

The CDR3: CASSFKSDTQYF. DNA of the CDR3: TGCGCCAGCAGCTTTAAGTCGGATACGCAGTATTTT. The rearrangement links TRBV5-1 to TRBJ2-3; D gene ambiguous. Trimming shortened V by 2 bases and J by 6 bases, and 7 bases separated the two germline ends. Looked up from germline, CDR1 is SGHRS and CDR2 is YFSETQ. The CDR3 has 12 residues. Full variable domain (outside the CDR3, taken from reference TRBV5-1 and TRBJ2-3): KAGVTQTPRYLIKTRGQQVTLSCSPISGHRSVSWYQQTPGQGLQFLFEYFSETQRNKGNFPGRFSGRQFSNSRSEMNVSTLELGDSALYLCASSFKSDTQYFGPGTRLTVL.

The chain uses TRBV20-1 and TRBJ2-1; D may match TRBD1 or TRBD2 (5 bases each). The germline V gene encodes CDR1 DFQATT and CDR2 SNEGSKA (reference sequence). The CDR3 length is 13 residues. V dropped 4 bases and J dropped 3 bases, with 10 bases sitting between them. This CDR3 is CSATSGSYNEQFF. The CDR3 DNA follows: TGCAGTGCTACGTCAGGGAGCTACAATGAGCAGTTCTTC.

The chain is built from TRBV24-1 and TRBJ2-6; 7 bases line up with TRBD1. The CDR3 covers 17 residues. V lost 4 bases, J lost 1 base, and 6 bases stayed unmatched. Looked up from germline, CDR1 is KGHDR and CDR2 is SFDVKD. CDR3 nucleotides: TGTGCCACCAGTGAACCGGGACAGACTTCTGGGGCCAACGTCCTGACTTTC. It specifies CATSEPGQTSGANVLTF.

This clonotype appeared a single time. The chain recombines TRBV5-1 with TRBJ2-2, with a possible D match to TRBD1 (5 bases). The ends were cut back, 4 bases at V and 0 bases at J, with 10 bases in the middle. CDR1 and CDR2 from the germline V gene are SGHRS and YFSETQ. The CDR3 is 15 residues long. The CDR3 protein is CASSTQGANTGELFF. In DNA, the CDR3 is TGCGCCAGCAGCACCCAGGGCGCGAACACCGGGGAGCTGTTTTTT. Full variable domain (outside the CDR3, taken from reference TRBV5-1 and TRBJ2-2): KAGVTQTPRYLIKTRGQQVTLSCSPISGHRSVSWYQQTPGQGLQFLFEYFSETQRNKGNFPGRFSGRQFSNSRSEMNVSTLELGDSALYLCASSTQGANTGELFFGEGSRLTVL.

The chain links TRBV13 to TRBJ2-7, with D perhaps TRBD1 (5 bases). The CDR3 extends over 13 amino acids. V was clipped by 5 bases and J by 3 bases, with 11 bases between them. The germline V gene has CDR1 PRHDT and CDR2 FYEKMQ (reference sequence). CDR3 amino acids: CASSPRQIYEQYF. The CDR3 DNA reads TGTGCCAGCAGCCCTCGACAGATCTACGAGCAGTACTTC.

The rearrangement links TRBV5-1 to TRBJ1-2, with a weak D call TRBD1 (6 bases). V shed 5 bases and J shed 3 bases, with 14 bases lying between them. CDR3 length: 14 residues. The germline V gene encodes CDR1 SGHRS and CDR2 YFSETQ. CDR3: CASSSGTQHYGYTF. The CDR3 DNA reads TGCGCCAGCAGTTCCGGGACACAGCACTATGGCTACACCTTC.

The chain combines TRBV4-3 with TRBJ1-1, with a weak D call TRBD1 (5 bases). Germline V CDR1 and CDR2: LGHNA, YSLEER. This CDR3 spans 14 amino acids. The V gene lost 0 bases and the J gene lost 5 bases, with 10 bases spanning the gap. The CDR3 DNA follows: TGCGCCAGCAGCCAAGAGGGACGGACGACTGAAGCTTTCTTT. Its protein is CASSQEGRTTEAFF.

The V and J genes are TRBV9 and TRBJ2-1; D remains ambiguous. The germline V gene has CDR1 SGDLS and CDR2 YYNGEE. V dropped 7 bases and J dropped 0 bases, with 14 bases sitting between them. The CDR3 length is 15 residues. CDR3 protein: CASGTDTSSYNEQFF. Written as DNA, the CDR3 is TGTGCCAGCGGTACTGACACAAGCTCCTACAATGAGCAGTTCTTC. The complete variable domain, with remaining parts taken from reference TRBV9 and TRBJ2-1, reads DSGVTQTPKHLITATGQRVTLRCSPRSGDLSVYWYQQSLDQGLQFLIQYYNGEERAKGNILERFSAQQFPDLHSELNLSSLELGDSALYFCASGTDTSSYNEQFFGPGTRLTVL.

The DNA for the CDR3 is TGCAGTGCCACCATCCCAGGGTCACCCTGGAATGAAAAACTGTTTTTT. Translated: CSATIPGSPWNEKLFF. The chain joins TRBV20-1 to TRBJ1-4; D may be TRBD1 (5 bases). Trimming removed 6 bases from V and 5 bases from J, with 22 bases in between. The CDR3 loop spans 16 amino acids. Germline assignment: CDR1 DFQATT and CDR2 SNEGSKA (reference sequence).

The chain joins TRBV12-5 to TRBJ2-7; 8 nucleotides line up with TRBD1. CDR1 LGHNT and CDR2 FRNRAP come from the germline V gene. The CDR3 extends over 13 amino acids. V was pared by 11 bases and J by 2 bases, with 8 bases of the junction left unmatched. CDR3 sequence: CAYQGAQTYEQYF. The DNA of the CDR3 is TGTGCTTACCAGGGGGCGCAGACCTACGAGCAGTACTTC.

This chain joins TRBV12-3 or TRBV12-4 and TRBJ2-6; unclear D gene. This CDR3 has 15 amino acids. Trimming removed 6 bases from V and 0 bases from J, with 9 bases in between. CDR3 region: CASRYQNSGANVLTF. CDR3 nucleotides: TGTGCCAGCAGGTATCAGAACTCTGGGGCCAACGTCCTGACTTTC.

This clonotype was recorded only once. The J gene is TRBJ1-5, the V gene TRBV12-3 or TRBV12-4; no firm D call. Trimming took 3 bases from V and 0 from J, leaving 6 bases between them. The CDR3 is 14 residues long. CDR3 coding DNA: TGTGCCAGCAGTTTTGAATATAGCAATCAGCCCCAGCATTTT. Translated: CASSFEYSNQPQHF.

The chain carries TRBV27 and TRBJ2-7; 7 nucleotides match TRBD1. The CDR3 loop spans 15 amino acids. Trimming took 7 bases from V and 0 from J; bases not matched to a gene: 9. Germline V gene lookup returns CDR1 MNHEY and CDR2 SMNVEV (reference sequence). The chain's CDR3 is CASIIYGQDSYEQYV. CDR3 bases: TGTGCCAGCATTATTTACGGACAGGACTCCTACGAGCAGTACGTC.

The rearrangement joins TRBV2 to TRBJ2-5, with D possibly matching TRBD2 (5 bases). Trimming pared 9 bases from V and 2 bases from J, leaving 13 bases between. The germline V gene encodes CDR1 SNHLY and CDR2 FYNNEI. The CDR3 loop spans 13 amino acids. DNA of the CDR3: TGTGCCAGTGTAAAACTAGAACAAGAGACCCAGTACTTC. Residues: CASVKLEQETQYF.

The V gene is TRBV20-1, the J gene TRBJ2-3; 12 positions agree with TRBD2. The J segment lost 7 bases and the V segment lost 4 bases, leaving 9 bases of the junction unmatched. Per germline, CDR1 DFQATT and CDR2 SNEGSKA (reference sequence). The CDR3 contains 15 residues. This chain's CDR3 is CSATGLAGPWYTQYF. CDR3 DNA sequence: TGCAGTGCTACCGGACTAGCGGGGCCCTGGTATACGCAGTATTTT.

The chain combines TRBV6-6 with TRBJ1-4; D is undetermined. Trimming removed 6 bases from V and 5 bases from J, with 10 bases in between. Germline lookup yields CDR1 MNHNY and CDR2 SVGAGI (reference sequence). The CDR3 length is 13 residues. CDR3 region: CASRRTPNEKLFF. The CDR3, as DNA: TGTGCCAGCAGACGCACACCGAATGAAAAACTGTTTTTT.

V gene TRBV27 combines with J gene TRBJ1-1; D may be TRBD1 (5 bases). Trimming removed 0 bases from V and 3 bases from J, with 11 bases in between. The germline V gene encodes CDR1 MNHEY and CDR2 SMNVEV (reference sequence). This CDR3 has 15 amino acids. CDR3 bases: TGTGCCAGCAGTTTATCGGCCGCCAGGGACACTGAAGCTTTCTTT. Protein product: CASSLSAARDTEAFF.

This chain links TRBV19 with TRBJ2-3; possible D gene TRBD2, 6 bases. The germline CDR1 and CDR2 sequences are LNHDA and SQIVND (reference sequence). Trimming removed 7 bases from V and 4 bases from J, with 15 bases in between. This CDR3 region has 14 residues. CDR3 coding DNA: TGTGCCAGTATAGGGGCGGGGATCGCAGATACGCAGTATTTT. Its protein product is CASIGAGIADTQYF.

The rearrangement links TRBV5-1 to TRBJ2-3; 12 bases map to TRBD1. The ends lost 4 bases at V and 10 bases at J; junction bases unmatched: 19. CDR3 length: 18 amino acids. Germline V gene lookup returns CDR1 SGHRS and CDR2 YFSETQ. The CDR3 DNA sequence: TGCGCCAGCAGCCCCGGGACAGGGGGCGCAGAGGGCTTTCGGGCGCAGTATTTT. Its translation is CASSPGTGGAEGFRAQYF. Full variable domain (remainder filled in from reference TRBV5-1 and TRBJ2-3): KAGVTQTPRYLIKTRGQQVTLSCSPISGHRSVSWYQQTPGQGLQFLFEYFSETQRNKGNFPGRFSGRQFSNSRSEMNVSTLELGDSALYLCASSPGTGGAEGFRAQYFGPGTRLTVL.

The CDR3, as DNA: TGTGCCAGCAGTTACTCGGATCGTCCGATCGTAGAGACCCAGTACTTC. Amino acid sequence: CASSYSDRPIVETQYF. This sequence joins TRBV6-5 and TRBJ2-5; no reliable D call. CDR3 length equals 16 residues. With 0 bases removed from V and 4 bases from J, the gap between germline ends came to 15 bases. The germline V gene has CDR1 MNHEY and CDR2 SVGAGI.

The CDR3 sequence is CATSDSGQLLSTDTQYF. The DNA for the CDR3 is TGTGCCACCAGTGATTCGGGACAGCTGTTGAGCACAGATACGCAGTATTTT. The rearrangement joins TRBV24-1 to TRBJ2-3, with TRBD1 matching 7 bases. This CDR3 has 17 residues. From germline, CDR1 is KGHDR and CDR2 SFDVKD. The trim removed 2 bases at V and 0 bases at J, leaving 7 bases unmatched.

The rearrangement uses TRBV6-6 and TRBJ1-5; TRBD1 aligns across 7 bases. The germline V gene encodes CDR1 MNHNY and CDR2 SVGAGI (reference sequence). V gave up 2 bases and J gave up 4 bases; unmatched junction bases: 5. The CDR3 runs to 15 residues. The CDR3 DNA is TGTGCCAGCAGTTACCCGGGGACAGATAATCAGCCCCAGCATTTT. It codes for CASSYPGTDNQPQHF.

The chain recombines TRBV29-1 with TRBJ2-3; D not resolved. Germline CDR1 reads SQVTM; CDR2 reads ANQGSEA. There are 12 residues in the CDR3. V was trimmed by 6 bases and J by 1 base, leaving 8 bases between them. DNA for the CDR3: TGCAGCGTCTCGACGGGCACAGATACGCAGTATTTT. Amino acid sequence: CSVSTGTDTQYF.

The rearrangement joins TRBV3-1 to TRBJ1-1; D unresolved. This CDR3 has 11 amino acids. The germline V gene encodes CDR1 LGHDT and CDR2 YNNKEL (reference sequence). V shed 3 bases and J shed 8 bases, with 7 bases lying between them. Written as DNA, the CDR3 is TGTGCCAGCAGCCACTTAAAAGAAGCTTTCTTT. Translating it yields CASSHLKEAFF.

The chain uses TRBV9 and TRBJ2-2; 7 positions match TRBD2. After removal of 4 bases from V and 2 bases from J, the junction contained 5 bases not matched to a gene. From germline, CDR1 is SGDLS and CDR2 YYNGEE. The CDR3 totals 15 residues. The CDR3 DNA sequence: TGTGCCAGCAGCCCCTCAGCGGGAAACACCGGGGAGCTGTTTTTT. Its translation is CASSPSAGNTGELFF. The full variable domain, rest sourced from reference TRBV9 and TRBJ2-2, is DSGVTQTPKHLITATGQRVTLRCSPRSGDLSVYWYQQSLDQGLQFLIQYYNGEERAKGNILERFSAQQFPDLHSELNLSSLELGDSALYFCASSPSAGNTGELFFGEGSRLTVL.

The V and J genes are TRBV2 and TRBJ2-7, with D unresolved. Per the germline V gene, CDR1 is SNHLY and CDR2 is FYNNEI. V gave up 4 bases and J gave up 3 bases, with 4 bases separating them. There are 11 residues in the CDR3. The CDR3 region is CASSGIYEQYV. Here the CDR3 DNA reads TGTGCCAGCAGTGGAATCTACGAGCAGTACGTC.

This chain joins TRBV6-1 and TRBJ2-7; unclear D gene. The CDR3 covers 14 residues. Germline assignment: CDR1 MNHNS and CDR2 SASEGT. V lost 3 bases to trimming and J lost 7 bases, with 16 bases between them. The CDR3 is CASSDSSEFEEQYV. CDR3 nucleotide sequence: TGTGCCAGCAGTGACAGTTCTGAGTTCGAGGAGCAGTACGTC.

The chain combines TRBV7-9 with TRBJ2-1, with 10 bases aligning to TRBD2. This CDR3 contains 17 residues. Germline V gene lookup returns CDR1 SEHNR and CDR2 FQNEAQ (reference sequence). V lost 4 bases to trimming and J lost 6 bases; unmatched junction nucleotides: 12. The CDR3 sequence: CASSSLEPGLAFNEQFF. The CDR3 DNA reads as TGTGCCAGCAGCTCTCTAGAACCGGGACTAGCGTTCAATGAGCAGTTCTTC.